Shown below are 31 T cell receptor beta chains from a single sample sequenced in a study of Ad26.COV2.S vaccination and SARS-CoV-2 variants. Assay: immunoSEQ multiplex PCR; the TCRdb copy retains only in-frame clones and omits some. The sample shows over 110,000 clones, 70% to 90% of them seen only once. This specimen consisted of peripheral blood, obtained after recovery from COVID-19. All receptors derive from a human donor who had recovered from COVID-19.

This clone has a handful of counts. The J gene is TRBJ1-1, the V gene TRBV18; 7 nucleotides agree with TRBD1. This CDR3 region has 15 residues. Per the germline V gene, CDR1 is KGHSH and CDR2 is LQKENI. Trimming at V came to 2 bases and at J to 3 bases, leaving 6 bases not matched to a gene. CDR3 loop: CASSPGQAEDTEAFF. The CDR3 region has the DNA TGTGCCAGCTCACCAGGACAGGCTGAGGACACTGAAGCTTTCTTT. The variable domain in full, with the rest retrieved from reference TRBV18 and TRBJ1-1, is NAGVMQNPRHLVRRRGQEARLRCSPMKGHSHVYWYRQLPEEGLKFMVYLQKENIIDESGMPKERFSAEFPKEGPSILRIQQVVRGDSAAYFCASSPGQAEDTEAFFGQGTRLTVV.

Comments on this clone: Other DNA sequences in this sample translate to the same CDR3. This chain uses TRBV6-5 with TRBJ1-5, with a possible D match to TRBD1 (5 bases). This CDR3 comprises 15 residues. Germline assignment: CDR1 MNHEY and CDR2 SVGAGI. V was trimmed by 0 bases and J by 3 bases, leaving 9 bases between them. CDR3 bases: TGTGCCAGCAGTTACTCCCGGGGCCTCAATCAGCCCCAGCATTTT. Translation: CASSYSRGLNQPQHF.

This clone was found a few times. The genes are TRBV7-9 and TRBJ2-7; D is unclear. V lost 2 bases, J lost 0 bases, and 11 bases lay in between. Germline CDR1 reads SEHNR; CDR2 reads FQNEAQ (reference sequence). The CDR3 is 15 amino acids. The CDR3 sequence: CASSLRADNSYEQYF. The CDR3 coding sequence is TGTGCCAGCAGCTTAAGGGCCGACAACTCCTACGAGCAGTACTTC. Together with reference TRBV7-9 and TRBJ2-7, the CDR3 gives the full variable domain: DTGVSQNPRHKITKRGQNVTFRCDPISEHNRLYWYRQTLGQGPEFLTYFQNEAQLEKSRLLSDRFSAERPKGSFSTLEIQRTEQGDSAMYLCASSLRADNSYEQYFGPGTRLTVT.

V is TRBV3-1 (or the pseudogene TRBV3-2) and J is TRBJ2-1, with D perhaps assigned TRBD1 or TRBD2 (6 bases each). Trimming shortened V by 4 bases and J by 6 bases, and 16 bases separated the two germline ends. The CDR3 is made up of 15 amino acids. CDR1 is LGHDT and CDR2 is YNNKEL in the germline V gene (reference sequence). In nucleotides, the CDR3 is TGTGCCAGCAGCCCCCCCCGGGGGCAGTTCAATGAGCAGTTCTTC. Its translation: CASSPPRGQFNEQFF.

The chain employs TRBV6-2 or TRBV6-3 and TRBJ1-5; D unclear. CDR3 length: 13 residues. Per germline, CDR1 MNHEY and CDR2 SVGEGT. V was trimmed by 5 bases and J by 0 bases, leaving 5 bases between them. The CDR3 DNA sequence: TGTGCCAGCAGTCTTAATAGCAATCAGCCCCAGCATTTT. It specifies CASSLNSNQPQHF.

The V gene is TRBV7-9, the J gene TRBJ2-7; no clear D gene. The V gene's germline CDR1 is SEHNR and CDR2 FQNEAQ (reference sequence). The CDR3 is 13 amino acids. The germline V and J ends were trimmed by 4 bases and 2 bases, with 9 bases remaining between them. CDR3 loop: CASSYSPPYEQYF. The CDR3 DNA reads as TGTGCCAGCAGCTACAGTCCCCCCTACGAGCAGTACTTC.

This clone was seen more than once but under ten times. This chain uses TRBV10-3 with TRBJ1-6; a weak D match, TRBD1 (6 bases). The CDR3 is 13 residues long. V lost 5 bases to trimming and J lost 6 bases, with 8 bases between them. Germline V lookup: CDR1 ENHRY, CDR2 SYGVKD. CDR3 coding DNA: TGTGCCATCAGTTCGGACAGTAATTCACCCCTCCACTTT. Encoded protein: CAISSDSNSPLHF.

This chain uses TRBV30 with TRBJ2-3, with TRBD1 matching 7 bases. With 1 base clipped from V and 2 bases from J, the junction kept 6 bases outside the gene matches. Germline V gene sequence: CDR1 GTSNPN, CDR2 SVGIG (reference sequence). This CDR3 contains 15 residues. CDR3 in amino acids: CAWSEGAGNTDTQYF. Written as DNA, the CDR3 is TGTGCCTGGAGTGAGGGGGCCGGTAACACAGATACGCAGTATTTT.

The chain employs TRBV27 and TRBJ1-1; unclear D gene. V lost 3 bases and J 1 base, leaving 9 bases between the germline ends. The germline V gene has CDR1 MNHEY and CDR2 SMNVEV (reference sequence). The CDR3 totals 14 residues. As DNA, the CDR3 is TGTGCCAGCAGTTTGGCGGACCCGAACACTGAAGCTTTCTTT. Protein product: CASSLADPNTEAFF.

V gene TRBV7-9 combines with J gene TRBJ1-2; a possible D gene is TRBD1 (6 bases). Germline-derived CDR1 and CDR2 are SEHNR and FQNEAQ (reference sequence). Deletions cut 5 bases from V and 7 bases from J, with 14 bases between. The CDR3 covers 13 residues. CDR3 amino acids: CASSPQGGSGYTF. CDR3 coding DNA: TGTGCCAGCAGCCCACAGGGTGGCTCTGGCTACACCTTC. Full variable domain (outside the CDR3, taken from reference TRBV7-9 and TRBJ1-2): DTGVSQNPRHKITKRGQNVTFRCDPISEHNRLYWYRQTLGQGPEFLTYFQNEAQLEKSRLLSDRFSAERPKGSFSTLEIQRTEQGDSAMYLCASSPQGGSGYTFGSGTRLTVV.

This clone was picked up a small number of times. The chain's CDR3 is CASSAGYSGEQYF. CDR3 nucleotide sequence: TGTGCCAGCAGTGCAGGGTATTCGGGAGAGCAGTACTTC. The V gene is TRBV28, the J gene TRBJ2-7; either TRBD1 or TRBD2 may supply D (5 bases each). CDR1 and CDR2 (germline): MDHEN, SYDVKM. The ends were cut back, 5 bases at V and 7 bases at J, with 15 bases in the middle. The length of the CDR3 is 13 residues.

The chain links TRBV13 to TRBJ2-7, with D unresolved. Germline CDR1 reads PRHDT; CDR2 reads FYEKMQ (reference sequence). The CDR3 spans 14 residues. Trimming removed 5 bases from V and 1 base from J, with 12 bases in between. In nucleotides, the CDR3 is TGTGCCAGCAGCGAAACACCCGGTTCCTACGAGCAGTACTTC. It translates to CASSETPGSYEQYF.

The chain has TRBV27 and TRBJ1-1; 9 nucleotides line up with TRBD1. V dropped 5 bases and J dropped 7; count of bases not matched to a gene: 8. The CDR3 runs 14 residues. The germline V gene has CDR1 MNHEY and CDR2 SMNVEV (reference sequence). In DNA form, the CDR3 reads TGTGCCAGCAGTCCGTTACAGGGGGCGGTTGAAGCTTTCTTT. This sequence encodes CASSPLQGAVEAFF.

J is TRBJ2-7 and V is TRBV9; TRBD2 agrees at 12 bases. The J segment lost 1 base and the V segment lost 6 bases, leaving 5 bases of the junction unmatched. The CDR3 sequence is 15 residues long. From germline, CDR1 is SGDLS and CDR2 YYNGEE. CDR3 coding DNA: TGTGCCAGCAACCCCGGACTAGCGGGGTCCTACGAGCAGTACTTC. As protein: CASNPGLAGSYEQYF.

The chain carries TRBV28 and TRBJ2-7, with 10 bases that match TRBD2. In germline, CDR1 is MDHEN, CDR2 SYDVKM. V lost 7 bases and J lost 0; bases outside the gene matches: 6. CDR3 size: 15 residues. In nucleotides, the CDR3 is TGTGCCAGCAACTCAGCTAGCGGGGGCTCCTACGAGCAGTACTTC. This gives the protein CASNSASGGSYEQYF.

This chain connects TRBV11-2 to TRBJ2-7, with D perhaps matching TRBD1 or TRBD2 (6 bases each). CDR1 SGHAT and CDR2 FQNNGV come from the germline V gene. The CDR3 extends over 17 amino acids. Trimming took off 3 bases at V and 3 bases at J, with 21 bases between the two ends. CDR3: CASSLWMGGGFSYEQYF. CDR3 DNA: TGTGCCAGCAGCTTGTGGATGGGGGGCGGCTTTAGCTACGAGCAGTACTTC.

The CDR3 loop is CASSDDAAGTGEQYF. The CDR3 nucleotides are TGTGCCAGCAGTGACGACGCAGCGGGGACGGGCGAGCAGTACTTC. The chain combines TRBV2 with TRBJ2-7; 7 bases line up with TRBD2. This CDR3 comprises 15 residues. J lost 6 bases, V lost 3 bases, and 11 bases had no gene match. Germline assignment: CDR1 SNHLY and CDR2 FYNNEI.

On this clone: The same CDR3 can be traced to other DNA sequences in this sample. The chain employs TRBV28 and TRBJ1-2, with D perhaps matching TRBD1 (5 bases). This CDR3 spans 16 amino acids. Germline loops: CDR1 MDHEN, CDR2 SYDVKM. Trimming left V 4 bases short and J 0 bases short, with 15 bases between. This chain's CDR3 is CASSYGQGAPNYGYTF. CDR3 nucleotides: TGTGCCAGCAGTTACGGACAAGGGGCTCCTAACTATGGCTACACCTTC.

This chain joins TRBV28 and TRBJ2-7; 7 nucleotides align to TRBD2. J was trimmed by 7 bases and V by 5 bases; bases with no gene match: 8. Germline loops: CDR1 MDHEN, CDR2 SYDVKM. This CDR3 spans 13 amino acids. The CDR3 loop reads CASSPRGRGEQYF. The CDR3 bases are TGTGCCAGCAGTCCCCGTGGGCGGGGGGAGCAGTACTTC.

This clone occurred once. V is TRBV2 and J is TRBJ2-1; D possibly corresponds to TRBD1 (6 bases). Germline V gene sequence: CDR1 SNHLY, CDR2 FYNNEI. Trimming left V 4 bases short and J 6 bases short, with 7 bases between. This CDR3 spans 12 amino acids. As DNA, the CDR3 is TGTGCCAGCAGTGGGACAGTCAATGAGCAGTTCTTC. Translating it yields CASSGTVNEQFF.

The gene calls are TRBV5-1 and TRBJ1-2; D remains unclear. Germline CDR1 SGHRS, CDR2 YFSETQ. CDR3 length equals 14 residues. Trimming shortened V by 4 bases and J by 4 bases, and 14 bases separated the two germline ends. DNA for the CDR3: TGCGCCAGCAGCGGCGAAAGGGATACCTATGGCTACACCTTC. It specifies CASSGERDTYGYTF. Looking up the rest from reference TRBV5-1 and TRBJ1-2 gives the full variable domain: KAGVTQTPRYLIKTRGQQVTLSCSPISGHRSVSWYQQTPGQGLQFLFEYFSETQRNKGNFPGRFSGRQFSNSRSEMNVSTLELGDSALYLCASSGERDTYGYTFGSGTRLTVV.

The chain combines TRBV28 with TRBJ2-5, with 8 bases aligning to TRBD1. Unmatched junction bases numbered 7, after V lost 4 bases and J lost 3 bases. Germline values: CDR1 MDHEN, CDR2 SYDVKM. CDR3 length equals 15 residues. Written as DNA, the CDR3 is TGTGCCAGCAGTTCAGGACAGGGCCAGGAAGAGACCCAGTACTTC. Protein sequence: CASSSGQGQEETQYF.

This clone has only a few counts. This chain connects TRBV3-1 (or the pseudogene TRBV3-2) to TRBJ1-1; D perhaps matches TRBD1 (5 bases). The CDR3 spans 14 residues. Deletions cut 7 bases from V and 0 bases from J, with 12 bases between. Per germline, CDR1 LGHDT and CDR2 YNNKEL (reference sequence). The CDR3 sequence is CASKMGGMNTEAFF. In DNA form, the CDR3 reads TGTGCCAGCAAAATGGGGGGTATGAACACTGAAGCTTTCTTT.

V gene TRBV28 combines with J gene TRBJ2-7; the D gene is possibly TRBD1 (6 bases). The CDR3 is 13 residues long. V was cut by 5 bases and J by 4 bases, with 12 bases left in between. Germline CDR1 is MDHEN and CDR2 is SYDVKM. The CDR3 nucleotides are TGTGCCAGCAGTCACGGACAGTTTTACGAGCAGTACTTC. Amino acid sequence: CASSHGQFYEQYF.

In DNA, the CDR3 is TGTGCCAGCAGCTCGGGACAGGGGGGCGGAGAGACCCAGTACTTC. It is translated as CASSSGQGGGETQYF. The rearrangement links TRBV7-8 to TRBJ2-5; 11 positions agree with TRBD1. The CDR3 consists of 15 residues. After removal of 4 bases from V and 4 bases from J, the junction contained 5 bases not matched to a gene. The V gene's germline CDR1 is SGHVS and CDR2 FQNEAQ.

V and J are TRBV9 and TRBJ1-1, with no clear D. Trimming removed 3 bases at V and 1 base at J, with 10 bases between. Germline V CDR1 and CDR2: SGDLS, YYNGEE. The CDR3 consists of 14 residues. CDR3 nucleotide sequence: TGTGCCAGCAGCGACCCGATTCAGAACACTGAAGCTTTCTTT. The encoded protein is CASSDPIQNTEAFF. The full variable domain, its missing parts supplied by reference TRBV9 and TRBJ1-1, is DSGVTQTPKHLITATGQRVTLRCSPRSGDLSVYWYQQSLDQGLQFLIQYYNGEERAKGNILERFSAQQFPDLHSELNLSSLELGDSALYFCASSDPIQNTEAFFGQGTRLTVV.

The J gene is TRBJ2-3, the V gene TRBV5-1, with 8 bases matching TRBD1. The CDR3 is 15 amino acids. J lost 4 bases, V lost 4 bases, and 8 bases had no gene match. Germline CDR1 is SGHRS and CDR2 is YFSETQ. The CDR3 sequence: CASSEDRDMPDTQYF. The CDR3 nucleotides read TGCGCCAGCAGCGAGGACAGGGATATGCCAGATACGCAGTATTTT.

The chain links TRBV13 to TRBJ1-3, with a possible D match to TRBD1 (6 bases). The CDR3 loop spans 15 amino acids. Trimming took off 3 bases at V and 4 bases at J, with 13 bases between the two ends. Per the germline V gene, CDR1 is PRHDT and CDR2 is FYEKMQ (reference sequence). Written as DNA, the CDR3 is TGTGCCAGCAGCTTCAGGGGTGTTAGCGGAAACACCATATATTTT. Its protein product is CASSFRGVSGNTIYF.

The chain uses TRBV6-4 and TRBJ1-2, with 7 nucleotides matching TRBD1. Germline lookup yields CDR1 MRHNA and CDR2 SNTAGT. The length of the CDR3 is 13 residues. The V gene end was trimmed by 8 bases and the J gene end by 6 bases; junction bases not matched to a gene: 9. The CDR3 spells CASSPGGTDGYTF. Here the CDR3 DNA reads TGTGCCAGCTCGCCAGGGGGGACCGATGGCTACACCTTC.

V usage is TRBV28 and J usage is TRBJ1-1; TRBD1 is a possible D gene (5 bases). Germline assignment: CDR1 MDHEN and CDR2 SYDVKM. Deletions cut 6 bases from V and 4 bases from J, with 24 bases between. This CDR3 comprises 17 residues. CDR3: CASRGYPSPGRGTEAFF. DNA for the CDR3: TGTGCCAGCAGAGGATACCCATCTCCGGGGCGAGGCACTGAAGCTTTCTTT. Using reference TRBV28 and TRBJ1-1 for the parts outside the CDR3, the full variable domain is DVKVTQSSRYLVKRTGEKVFLECVQDMDHENMFWYRQDPGLGLRLIYFSYDVKMKEKGDIPEGYSVSREKKERFSLILESASTNQTSMYLCASRGYPSPGRGTEAFFGQGTRLTVV.

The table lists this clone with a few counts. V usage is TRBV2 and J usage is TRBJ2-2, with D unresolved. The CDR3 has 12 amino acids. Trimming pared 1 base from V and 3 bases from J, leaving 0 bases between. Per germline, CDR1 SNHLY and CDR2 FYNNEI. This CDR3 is CASSEDTGELFF. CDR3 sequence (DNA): TGTGCCAGCAGTGAAGACACCGGGGAGCTGTTTTTT.